The clone carrying this T cell receptor beta chain has a handful of counts. No antigen is known for it. This CDR3 is built from 13 residues. Trimming left V 5 bases short and J 6 bases short, with 15 bases between. CDR1 and CDR2 from the germline V gene are SGHRS and YFSETQ. This specimen comes from a study of CD8+CD57+ T cells in acquired aplastic anemia. On the study more broadly: The average for DNA from sorted CD4+ and CD8+ cells was roughly 3 ug. Where healthy donors were concerned, CD4+ cells averaged about 10 million reads.

Overall study results and limits: The number of CD8+ CDR3 sequences shared by patients and controls was about 27. No significant difference in CD8+ Simpson's diversity was found between patients and controls.

Both TCR beta VDJ combination and CDR3 sequence profiling were carried out. Genomic DNA was the template for this profiling. A single record per CDR3 protein comes from TCRdb applying MiXCR to the reads. The sample carries about 190,000 distinct CDR3 sequences, around 50% recorded once. The genes are TRBV5-1 and TRBJ2-7; D uncertain. The TCR originated in a human donor in good health, serving as a control. The sample taken for sequencing was sorted CD4+, CD8+, or CD8+CD57+ T cells (not recorded which) from PBMCs. The CDR3 nucleotides are TGCGCCAGCAGAGGAAGTACAGCACGCGAGCAGTACTTC. This gives the protein CASRGSTAREQYF. Complete variable domain (other parts from reference TRBV5-1 and TRBJ2-7): KAGVTQTPRYLIKTRGQQVTLSCSPISGHRSVSWYQQTPGQGLQFLFEYFSETQRNKGNFPGRFSGRQFSNSRSEMNVSTLELGDSALYLCASRGSTAREQYFGPGTRLTVT.